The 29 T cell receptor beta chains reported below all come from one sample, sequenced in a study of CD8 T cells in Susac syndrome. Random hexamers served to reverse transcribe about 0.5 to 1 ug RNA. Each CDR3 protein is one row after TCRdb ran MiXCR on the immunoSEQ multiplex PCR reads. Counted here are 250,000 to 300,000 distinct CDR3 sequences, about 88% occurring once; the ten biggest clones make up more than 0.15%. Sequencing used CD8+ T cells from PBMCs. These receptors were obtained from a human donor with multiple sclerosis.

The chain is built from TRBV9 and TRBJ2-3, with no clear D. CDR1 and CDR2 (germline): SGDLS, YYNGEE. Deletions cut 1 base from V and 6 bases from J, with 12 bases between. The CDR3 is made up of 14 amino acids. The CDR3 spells CASSVTDVGDTQYF. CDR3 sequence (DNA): TGTGCCAGCAGCGTAACGGATGTGGGGGATACGCAGTATTTT.

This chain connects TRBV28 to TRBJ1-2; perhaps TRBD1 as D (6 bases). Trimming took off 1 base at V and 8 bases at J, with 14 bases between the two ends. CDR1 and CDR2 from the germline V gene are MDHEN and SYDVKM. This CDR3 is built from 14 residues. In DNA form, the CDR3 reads TGTGCCAGCAGTTTATTCCCAGGGGAGGGCGGCTACACCTTC. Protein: CASSLFPGEGGYTF.

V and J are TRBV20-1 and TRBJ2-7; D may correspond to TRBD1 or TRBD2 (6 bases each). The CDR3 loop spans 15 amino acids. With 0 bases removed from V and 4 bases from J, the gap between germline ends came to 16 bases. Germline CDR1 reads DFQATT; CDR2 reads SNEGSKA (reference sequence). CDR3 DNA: TGCAGTGCTAGAGATAAAGGGGGACTCATATACGAGCAGTACTTC. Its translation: CSARDKGGLIYEQYF.

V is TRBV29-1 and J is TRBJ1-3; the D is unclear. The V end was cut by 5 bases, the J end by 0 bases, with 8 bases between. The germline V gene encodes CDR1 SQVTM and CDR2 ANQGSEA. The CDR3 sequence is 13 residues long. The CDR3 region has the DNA TGCAGCGTTCGCAAGAGCTCTGGAAACACCATATATTTT. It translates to CSVRKSSGNTIYF.

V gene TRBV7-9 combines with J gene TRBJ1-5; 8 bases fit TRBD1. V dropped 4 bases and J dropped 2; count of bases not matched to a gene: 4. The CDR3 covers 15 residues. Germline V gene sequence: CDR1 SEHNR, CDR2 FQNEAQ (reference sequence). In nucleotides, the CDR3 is TGTGCCAGCAGCTCGACAGGGGAGGGCAATCAGCCCCAGCATTTT. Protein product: CASSSTGEGNQPQHF.

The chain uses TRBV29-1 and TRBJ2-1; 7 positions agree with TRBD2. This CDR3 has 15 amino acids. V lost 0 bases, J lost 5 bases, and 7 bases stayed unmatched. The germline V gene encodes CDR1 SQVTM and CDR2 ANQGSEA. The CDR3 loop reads CSVEDPASGHNEQFF. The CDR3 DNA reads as TGCAGCGTTGAAGATCCGGCTAGCGGACACAATGAGCAGTTCTTC.

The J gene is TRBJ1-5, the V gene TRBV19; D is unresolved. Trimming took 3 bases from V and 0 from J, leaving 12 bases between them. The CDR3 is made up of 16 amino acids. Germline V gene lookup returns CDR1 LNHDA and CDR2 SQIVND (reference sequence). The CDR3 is CASSMSLRLSNQPQHF. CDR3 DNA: TGTGCCAGTAGTATGAGTCTCAGGCTTAGCAATCAGCCCCAGCATTTT.

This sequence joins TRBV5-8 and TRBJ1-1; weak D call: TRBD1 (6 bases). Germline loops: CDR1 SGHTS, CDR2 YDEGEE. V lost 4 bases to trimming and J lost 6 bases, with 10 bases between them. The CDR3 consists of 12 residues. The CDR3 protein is CASSHRVSEAFF. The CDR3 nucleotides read TGTGCCAGCAGCCACAGGGTCTCTGAAGCTTTCTTT. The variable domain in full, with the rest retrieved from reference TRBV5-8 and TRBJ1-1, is EAGVTQSPTHLIKTRGQQATLRCSPISGHTSVYWYQQALGLGLQFLLWYDEGEERNRGNFPPRFSGRQFPNYSSELNVNALELEDSALYLCASSHRVSEAFFGQGTRLTVV.

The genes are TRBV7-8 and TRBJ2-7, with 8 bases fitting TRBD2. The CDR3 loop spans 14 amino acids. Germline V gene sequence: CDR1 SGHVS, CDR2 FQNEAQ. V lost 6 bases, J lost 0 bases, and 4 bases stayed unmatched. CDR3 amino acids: CASRPRGGSYEQYF. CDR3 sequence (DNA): TGTGCCAGCAGGCCCCGGGGGGGCTCCTACGAGCAGTACTTC.

The CDR3 DNA reads TGTGCCAGTAGTCCCGCCTGGGTTCGGAGCAATCAGCCCCAGCATTTT. Translation gives CASSPAWVRSNQPQHF. This chain uses TRBV19 with TRBJ1-5; the D is unclear. Germline CDR1 is LNHDA and CDR2 is SQIVND (reference sequence). V lost 5 bases and J 1 base, leaving 15 bases between the germline ends. CDR3 length: 16 residues.

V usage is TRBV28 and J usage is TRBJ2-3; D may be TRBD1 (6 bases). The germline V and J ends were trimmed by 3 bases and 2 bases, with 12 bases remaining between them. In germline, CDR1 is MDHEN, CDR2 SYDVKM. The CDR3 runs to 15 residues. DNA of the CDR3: TGTGCCAGCAGTTTCGGGACACTGATCACAGATACGCAGTATTTT. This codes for CASSFGTLITDTQYF.

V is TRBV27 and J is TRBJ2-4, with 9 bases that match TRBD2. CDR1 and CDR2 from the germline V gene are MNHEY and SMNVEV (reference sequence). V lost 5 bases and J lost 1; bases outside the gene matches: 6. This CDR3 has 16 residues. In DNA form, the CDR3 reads TGTGCCAGCAGTCCGCGACTAGCGGTCGCCAAAAACATTCAGTACTTC. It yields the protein CASSPRLAVAKNIQYF.

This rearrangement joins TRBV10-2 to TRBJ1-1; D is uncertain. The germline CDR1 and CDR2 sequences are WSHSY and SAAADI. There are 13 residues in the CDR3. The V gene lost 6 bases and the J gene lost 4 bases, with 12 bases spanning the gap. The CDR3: CASRTGVGTEAFF. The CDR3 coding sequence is TGCGCCAGCAGGACCGGTGTAGGCACTGAAGCTTTCTTT.

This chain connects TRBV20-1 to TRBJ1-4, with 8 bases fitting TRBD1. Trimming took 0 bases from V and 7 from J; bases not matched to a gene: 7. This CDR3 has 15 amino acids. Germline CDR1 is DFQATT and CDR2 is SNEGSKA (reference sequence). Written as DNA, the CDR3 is TGCAGTGCTAGAGATGAGGACAGGGAAGGTGAAAAACTGTTTTTT. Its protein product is CSARDEDREGEKLFF.

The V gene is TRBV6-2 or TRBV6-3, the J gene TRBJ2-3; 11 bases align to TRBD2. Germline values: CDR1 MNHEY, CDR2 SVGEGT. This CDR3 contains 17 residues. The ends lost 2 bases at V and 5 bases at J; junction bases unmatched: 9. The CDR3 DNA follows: TGTGCCAGCAGTTACCGAAAACTAGCGGGAGTTGGAGATACGCAGTATTTT. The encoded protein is CASSYRKLAGVGDTQYF.

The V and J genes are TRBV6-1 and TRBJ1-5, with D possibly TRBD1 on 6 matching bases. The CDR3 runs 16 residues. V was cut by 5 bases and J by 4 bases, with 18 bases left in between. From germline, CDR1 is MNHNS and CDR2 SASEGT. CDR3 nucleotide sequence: TGTGCCAGCAGTCCTCACATGGGGGGCTTAAATCAGCCCCAGCATTTT. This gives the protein CASSPHMGGLNQPQHF.

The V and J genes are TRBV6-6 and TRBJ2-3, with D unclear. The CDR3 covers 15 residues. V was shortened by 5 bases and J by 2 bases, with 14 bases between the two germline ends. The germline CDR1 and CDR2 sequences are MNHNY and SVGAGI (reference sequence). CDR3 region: CASSNKRFHTDTQYF. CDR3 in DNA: TGTGCCAGCAGTAACAAACGCTTTCACACAGATACGCAGTATTTT.

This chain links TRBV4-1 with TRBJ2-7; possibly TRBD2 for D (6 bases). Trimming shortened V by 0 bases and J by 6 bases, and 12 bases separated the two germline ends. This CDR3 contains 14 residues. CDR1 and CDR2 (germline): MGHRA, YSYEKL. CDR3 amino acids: CASSQDTVGGEQYF. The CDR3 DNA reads TGCGCCAGCAGCCAAGATACAGTGGGGGGCGAGCAGTACTTC.

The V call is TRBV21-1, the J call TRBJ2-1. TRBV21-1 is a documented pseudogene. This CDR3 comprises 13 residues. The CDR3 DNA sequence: TGTGCCAGCAGCAAAGGGGTGGACGATGAGCAGTTCTTC. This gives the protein CASSKGVDDEQFF.

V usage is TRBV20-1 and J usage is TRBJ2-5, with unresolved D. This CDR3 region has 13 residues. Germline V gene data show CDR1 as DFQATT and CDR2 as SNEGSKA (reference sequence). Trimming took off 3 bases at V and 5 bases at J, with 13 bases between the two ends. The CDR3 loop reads CSARPRGWETQYF. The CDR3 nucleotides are TGCAGTGCTAGGCCCAGAGGCTGGGAGACCCAGTACTTC.

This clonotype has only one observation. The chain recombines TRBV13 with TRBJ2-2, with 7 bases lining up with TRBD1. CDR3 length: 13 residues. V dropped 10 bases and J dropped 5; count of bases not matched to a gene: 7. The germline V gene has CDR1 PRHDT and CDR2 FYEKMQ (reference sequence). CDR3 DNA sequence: TGTGCCATCCCCTACAGGGGAACCGGGGAGCTGTTTTTT. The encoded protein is CAIPYRGTGELFF.

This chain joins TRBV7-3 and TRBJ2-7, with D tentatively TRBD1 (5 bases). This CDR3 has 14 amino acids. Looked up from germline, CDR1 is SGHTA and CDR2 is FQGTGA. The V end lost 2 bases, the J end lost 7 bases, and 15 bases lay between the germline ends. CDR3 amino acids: CASSLAGASSEQYF. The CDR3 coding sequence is TGTGCCAGCAGCTTAGCTGGGGCGTCGAGTGAGCAGTACTTC.

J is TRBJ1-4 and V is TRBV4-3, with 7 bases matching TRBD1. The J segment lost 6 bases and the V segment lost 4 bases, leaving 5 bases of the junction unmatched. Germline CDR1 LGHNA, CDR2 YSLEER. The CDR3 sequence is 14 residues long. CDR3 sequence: CASSPTGTHEKLFF. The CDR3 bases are TGCGCCAGCAGCCCGACAGGGACTCATGAAAAACTGTTTTTT.

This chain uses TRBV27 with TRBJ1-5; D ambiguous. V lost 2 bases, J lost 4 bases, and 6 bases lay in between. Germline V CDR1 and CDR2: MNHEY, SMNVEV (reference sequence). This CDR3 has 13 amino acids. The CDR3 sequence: CASSLDGNQPQHF. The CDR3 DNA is TGTGCCAGCAGTTTAGACGGAAATCAGCCCCAGCATTTT.

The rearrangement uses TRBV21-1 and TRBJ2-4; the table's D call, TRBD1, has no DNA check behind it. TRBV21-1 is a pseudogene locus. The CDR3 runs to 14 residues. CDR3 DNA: TGTGCCAGCAGCAAGGGGTCCGGGGAAGACATTCAGTACTTC. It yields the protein CASSKGSGEDIQYF.

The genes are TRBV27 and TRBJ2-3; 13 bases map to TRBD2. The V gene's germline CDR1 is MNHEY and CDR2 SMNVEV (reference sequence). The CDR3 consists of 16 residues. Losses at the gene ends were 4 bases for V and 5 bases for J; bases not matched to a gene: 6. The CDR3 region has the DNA TGTGCCAGCAGTTCTGGACTAGCGGGGGCGTTAGATACGCAGTATTTT. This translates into CASSSGLAGALDTQYF.

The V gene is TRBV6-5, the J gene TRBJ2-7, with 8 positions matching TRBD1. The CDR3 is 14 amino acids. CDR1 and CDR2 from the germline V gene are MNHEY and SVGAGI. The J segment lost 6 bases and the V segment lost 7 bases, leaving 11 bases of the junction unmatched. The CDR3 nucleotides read TGTGCCAGCACCCCCGGACAGGGTGTTATCGAGCAGTACTTC. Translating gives CASTPGQGVIEQYF.

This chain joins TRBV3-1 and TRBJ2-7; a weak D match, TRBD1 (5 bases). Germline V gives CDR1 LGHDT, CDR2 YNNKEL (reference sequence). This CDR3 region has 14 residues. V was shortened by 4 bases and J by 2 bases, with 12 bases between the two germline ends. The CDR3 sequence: CASSPVTETYEQYF. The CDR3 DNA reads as TGTGCCAGCAGCCCGGTGACAGAAACCTACGAGCAGTACTTC.

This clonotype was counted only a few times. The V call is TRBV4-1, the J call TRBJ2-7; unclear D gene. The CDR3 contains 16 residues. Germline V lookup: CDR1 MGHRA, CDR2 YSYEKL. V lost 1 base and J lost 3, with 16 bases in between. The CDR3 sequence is CASSQVFLGRFYEQYF. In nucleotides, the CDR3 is TGCGCCAGCAGCCAAGTTTTTCTCGGACGGTTCTACGAGCAGTACTTC.